This TCR beta chain was sequenced during a study of radiation and T cells in renal cell carcinoma. Study-level results: Intratumoral heterogeneity was not captured in these approximately 0.91 g regions.

A remark on this clone: What it binds is unknown.

Method: immunoSEQ multiplex PCR; TCRdb's copy keeps in-frame clones and lacks some. The sample includes nearly 20,000 clones, roughly 64% seen only once; the top ten take about an eighth. Germline CDR1 is SNHLY and CDR2 is FYNNEI. The V gene end was trimmed by 8 bases and the J gene end by 1 base; junction bases not matched to a gene: 6. The CDR3 runs to 14 residues. Sample treatment: 15 Gy SBRT to primary tumor, nephrectomy 4 weeks later. The sample consisted of tumor tissue, taken from a patient whose treatment included radiotherapy and nephrectomy. The chain carries TRBV2 and TRBJ2-3, with 7 bases aligning to TRBD2. This sequence was found in a woman in her seventies with renal cell carcinoma. The CDR3 loop is CASGGAGGTDTQYF. DNA of the CDR3: TGTGCCAGCGGAGGGGCGGGGGGCACAGATACGCAGTATTTT. Combining the CDR3 with reference TRBV2 and TRBJ2-3 gives the whole variable domain EPEVTQTPSHQVTQMGQEVILRCVPISNHLYFYWYRQILGQKVEFLVSFYNNEISEKSEIFDDQFSVERPDGSNFTLKIRSTKLEDSAMYFCASGGAGGTDTQYFGPGTRLTVL.